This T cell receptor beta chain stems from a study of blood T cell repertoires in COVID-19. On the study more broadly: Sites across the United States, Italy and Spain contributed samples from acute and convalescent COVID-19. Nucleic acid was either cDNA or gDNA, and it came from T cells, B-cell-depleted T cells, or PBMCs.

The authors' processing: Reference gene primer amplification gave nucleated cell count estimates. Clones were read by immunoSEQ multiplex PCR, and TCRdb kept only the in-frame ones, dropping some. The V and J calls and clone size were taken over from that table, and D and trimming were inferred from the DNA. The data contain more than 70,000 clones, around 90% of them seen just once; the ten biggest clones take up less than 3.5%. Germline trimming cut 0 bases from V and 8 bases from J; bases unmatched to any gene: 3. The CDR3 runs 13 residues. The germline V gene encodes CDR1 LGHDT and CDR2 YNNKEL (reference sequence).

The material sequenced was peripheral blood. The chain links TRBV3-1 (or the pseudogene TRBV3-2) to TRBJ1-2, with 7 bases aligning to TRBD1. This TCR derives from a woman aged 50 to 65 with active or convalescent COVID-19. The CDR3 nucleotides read TGTGCCAGCAGCCAAGAGAGGGGGCGAGGCTACACCTTC. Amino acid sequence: CASSQERGRGYTF.